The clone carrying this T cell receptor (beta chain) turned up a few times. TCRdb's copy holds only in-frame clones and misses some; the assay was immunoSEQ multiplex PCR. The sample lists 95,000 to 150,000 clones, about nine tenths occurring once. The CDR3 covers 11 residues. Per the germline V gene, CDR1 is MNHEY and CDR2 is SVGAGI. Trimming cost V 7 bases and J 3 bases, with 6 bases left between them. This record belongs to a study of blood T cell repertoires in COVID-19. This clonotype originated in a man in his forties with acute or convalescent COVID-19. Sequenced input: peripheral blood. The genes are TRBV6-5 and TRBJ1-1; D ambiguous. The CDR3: CASMRDTEAFF. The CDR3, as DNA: TGTGCCAGCATGCGGGACACTGAAGCTTTCTTT.